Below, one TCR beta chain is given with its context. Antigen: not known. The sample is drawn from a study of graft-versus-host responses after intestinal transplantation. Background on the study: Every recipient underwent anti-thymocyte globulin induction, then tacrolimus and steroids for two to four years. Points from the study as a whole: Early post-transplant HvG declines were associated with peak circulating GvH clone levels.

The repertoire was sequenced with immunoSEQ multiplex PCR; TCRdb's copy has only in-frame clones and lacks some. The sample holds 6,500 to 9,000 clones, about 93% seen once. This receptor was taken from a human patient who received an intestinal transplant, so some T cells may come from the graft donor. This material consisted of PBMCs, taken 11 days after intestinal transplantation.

CDR3: CASSESTREETQYF. CDR3 in DNA: TGTGCCAGCAGTGAATCAACCCGCGAGGAGACCCAGTACTTC. The chain is built from TRBV2 and TRBJ2-5; D is unresolved. V was pared by 2 bases and J by 5 bases, with 12 bases between. The CDR3 consists of 14 residues. Germline-derived CDR1 and CDR2 are SNHLY and FYNNEI.